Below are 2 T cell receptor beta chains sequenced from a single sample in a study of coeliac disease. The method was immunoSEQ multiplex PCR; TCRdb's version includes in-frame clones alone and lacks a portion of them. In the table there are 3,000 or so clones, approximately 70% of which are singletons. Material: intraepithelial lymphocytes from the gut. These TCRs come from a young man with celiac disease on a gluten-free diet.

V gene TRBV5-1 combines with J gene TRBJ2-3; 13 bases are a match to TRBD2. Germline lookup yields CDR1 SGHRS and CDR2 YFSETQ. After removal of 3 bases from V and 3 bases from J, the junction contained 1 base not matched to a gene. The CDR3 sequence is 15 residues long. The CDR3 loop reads CASSSGLAGTDTQYF. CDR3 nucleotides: TGCGCCAGCAGCTCGGGACTAGCGGGGACAGATACGCAGTATTTT.

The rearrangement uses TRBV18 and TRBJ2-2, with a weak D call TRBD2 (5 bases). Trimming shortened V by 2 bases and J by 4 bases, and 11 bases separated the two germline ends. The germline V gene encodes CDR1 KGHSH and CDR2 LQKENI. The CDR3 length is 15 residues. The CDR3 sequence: CASSPTASRTGELFF. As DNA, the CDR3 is TGTGCCAGCTCACCAACGGCTAGCCGCACCGGGGAGCTGTTTTTT. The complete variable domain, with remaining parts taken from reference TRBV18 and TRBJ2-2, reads NAGVMQNPRHLVRRRGQEARLRCSPMKGHSHVYWYRQLPEEGLKFMVYLQKENIIDESGMPKERFSAEFPKEGPSILRIQQVVRGDSAAYFCASSPTASRTGELFFGEGSRLTVL.